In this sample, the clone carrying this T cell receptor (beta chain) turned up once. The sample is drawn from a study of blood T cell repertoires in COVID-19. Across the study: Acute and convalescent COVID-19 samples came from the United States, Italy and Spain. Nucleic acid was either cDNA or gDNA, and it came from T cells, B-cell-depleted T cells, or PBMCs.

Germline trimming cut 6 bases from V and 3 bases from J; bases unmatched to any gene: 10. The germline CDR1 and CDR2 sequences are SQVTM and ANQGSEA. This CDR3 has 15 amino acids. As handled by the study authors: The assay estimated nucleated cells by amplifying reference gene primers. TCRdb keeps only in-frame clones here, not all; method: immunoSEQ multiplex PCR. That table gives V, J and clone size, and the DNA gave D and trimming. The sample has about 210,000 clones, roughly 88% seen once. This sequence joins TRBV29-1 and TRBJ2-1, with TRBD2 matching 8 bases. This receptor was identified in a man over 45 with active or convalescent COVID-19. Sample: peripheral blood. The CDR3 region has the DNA TGCAGCGTCGAGCTACTAGCGGATCTCTACAATGAGCAGTTCTTC. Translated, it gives CSVELLADLYNEQFF.